The T cell receptor (beta chain) described here comes from a study of blood T cell repertoires in COVID-19. Study at large: Sites across the United States, Italy and Spain contributed samples from acute and convalescent COVID-19. T cells, B-cell-depleted T cells, or PBMCs provided the cDNA or gDNA that served as material.

CDR1 SGHDN and CDR2 FVKESK come from the germline V gene. The CDR3 consists of 18 residues. With V trimmed by 5 bases and J by 0 bases, 11 bases remained unmatched. Source study methods: From reference gene primer amplification, estimates of nucleated cell counts were derived. TCRdb's table, derived via immunoSEQ multiplex PCR, lists solely in-frame clones and lacks some. The DNA gave D and trimming, while V, J and clone size come from that table. The sample contains tens of thousands of clones, 80% to 85% of which appear only once. The sample holds one count of this clone. Sequenced input: peripheral blood. This rearrangement joins TRBV14 to TRBJ1-3; TRBD1 aligns across 9 bases. This TCR derives from a woman in her fifties or sixties with acute or convalescent COVID-19. The DNA of the CDR3 is TGTGCCAGCAGCAGACGGACAGGGGCCTCGAGCTCTGGAAACACCATATATTTT. Residues: CASSRRTGASSSGNTIYF.